This TCR beta chain was sequenced during a study of molecular identifiers for immune sequencing clone quantification. TCRdb called the PCR reads again in MiXCR, with one record for every CDR3 protein. Among about half a million distinct CDR3 sequences listed, over 20% were seen once. Points from the study as a whole: Amid around 900,000 naive cells, spiked Jurkat TCR RNA from one cell was reportedly still detectable.

Concerning this clonotype: The antigen is not known.

Sequencing was done on a sample of naive CD8+ T cells from blood, with Jurkat cell RNA spiked in. Subset specified: FACS-sorted CD8+CD4-CCR7+CD45RA+ naive T cells. The sequence came from a human donor in good health. Some libraries in this study had Jurkat cell RNA spiked in.

In nucleotides, the CDR3 is TGTGCCAGCAGCCGGGACAGCCAGATGAACACTGAAGCTTTCTTT. This gives the protein CASSRDSQMNTEAFF. The rearrangement uses TRBV7-9 and TRBJ1-1, with 7 bases fitting TRBD1. The V gene's germline CDR1 is SEHNR and CDR2 FQNEAQ (reference sequence). V shed 5 bases and J 0 bases; nucleotides not matched to a gene: 6. This CDR3 comprises 15 residues.